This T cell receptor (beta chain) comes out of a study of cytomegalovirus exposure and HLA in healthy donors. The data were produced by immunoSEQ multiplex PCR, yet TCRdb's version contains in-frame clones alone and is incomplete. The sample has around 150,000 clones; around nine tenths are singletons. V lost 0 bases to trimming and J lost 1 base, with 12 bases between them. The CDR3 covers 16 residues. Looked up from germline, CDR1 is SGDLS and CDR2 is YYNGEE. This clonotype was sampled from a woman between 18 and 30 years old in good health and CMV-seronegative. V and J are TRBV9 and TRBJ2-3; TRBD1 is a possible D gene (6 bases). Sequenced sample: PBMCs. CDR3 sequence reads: CASSVDGYRGTDTQYF. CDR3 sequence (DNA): TGTGCCAGCAGCGTAGACGGGTACAGGGGCACAGATACGCAGTATTTT.